The subject of this entry is one T cell receptor (beta chain). Only in-frame clones appear in the TCRdb table, and some are missing; sequencing was by immunoSEQ multiplex PCR. In the table there are under 10,000 clones, over 70% of which are singletons. This CDR3 spans 16 amino acids. Germline V gene lookup returns CDR1 SGHDT and CDR2 YYEEEE. V was pared by 5 bases and J by 4 bases, with 11 bases of the junction left unmatched. The data were obtained in a study of T cell changes during pregnancy in multiple sclerosis. This specimen was CD8+ T cells from peripheral blood mononuclear cells, taken in the first trimester of pregnancy. The rearrangement uses TRBV5-6 and TRBJ2-1; 8 positions match TRBD1. The sequence came from a female donor in good health, enrolled as a control in a pregnancy study. DNA for the CDR3: TGTGCCAGCAGGACGCTCCCAGGGGGCGGGTACAATGAGCAGTTCTTC. The encoded protein is CASRTLPGGGYNEQFF.